Listed here are 24 T cell receptor beta chains from one sample, sequenced in a study of spatial heterogeneity in lung cancer. The antigens these receptors bind are not known. Time point: sample taken at primary tumor resection. Study conclusions and caveats: Tumor mutation count correlated with how many alpha and beta TCRs expanded intratumorally.

TCRdb fed the 5' RACE reads into MiXCR, producing one record per CDR3 protein. This table has around 95,000 distinct CDR3 sequences, 4.4% appearing once. The sample here was lung tumor tissue, taken at surgery. The receptors shown here come from a male donor with early-stage non-small cell lung cancer.

This clonotype was counted ten times or more. The chain uses TRBV28 and TRBJ2-1; TRBD1 aligns across 9 bases. CDR1 and CDR2 from the germline V gene are MDHEN and SYDVKM. The V gene end was trimmed by 4 bases and the J gene end by 16 bases; junction bases not matched to a gene: 8. The CDR3 is made up of 12 amino acids. The CDR3, as DNA: TGTGCCAGCAGTTCACGCGACAGGGGGAGCTTCTTC. Its protein product is CASSSRDRGSFF.

The table lists this clonotype with many counts. The rearrangement links TRBV7-9 to TRBJ2-2; D not resolved. The ends were cut back, 5 bases at V and 1 base at J, with 5 bases in the middle. CDR3 length: 13 residues. The germline V gene encodes CDR1 SEHNR and CDR2 FQNEAQ (reference sequence). For the CDR3, the DNA is TGTGCCAGCAGCGAACGGAACACCGGGGAGCTGTTTTTT. Amino acid sequence: CASSERNTGELFF.

This clonotype occurred many times. The chain joins TRBV29-1 to TRBJ2-3, with D maybe TRBD2 (7 bases). The CDR3 is made up of 14 amino acids. Germline V gene data show CDR1 as SQVTM and CDR2 as ANQGSEA. V was trimmed by 8 bases and J by 3 bases, leaving 18 bases between them. The CDR3 sequence: CSLGGATVTDTQYF. The CDR3 nucleotides are TGCAGCTTGGGGGGGGCGACCGTAACAGATACGCAGTATTTT.

This clonotype was detected ten times or more. The chain has TRBV28 and TRBJ2-2; D gene uncertain. V lost 10 bases and J 3 bases, leaving 18 bases between the germline ends. The CDR3 loop spans 15 amino acids. Germline V CDR1 and CDR2: MDHEN, SYDVKM. The CDR3 loop is CATLGGLPDTGELFF. In DNA form, the CDR3 reads TGTGCCACCCTGGGTGGGCTACCGGACACCGGGGAGCTGTTTTTT.

The chain employs TRBV20-1 and TRBJ1-1, with D unclear. Trimming removed 2 bases from V and 2 bases from J, with 6 bases in between. The CDR3 loop spans 12 amino acids. Germline V gene data show CDR1 as DFQATT and CDR2 as SNEGSKA (reference sequence). For the CDR3, the DNA is TGCAGTGCTAGAAGTCCCAACACTGAAGCTTTCTTT. Translation: CSARSPNTEAFF.

A word on this clonotype: This may stem from a read error, because a much larger clone lies one nucleotide away. The rearrangement links TRBV7-2 to TRBJ1-1; tentative D call: TRBD1 (5 bases). V was clipped by 1 base and J by 6 bases, with 21 bases between them. The CDR3 has 17 residues. CDR1 is SGHTA and CDR2 is FQGNSA in the germline V gene. The CDR3 spells CASSLEVAQDIFPEAFF. The CDR3 DNA is TGTGCCAGCAGCTTAGAAGTCGCACAGGATATTTTCCCTGAAGCTTTCTTT.

This clonotype has ten or more counts. The chain employs TRBV3-1 and TRBJ2-7; no firm D call. V dropped 3 bases and J dropped 4 bases, with 10 bases sitting between them. CDR3 length equals 13 residues. Per germline, CDR1 LGHDT and CDR2 YNNKEL (reference sequence). CDR3 protein: CASSQWEKYEQYF. The DNA for the CDR3 is TGTGCCAGCAGCCAGTGGGAAAAATACGAGCAGTACTTC.

A few counts support this clonotype. This chain connects TRBV5-6 to TRBJ1-4; no clear D. V was cut by 4 bases and J by 5 bases, with 12 bases left in between. Germline V lookup: CDR1 SGHDT, CDR2 YYEEEE. The CDR3 length is 14 residues. The DNA for the CDR3 is TGTGCCAGCAGCCCTTCCTATTCCAATGAAAAACTGTTTTTT. Protein product: CASSPSYSNEKLFF.

This clonotype was detected many times. The J gene is TRBJ2-3, the V gene TRBV5-1; D not resolved. Germline loops: CDR1 SGHRS, CDR2 YFSETQ. The CDR3 spans 13 residues. V lost 4 bases, J lost 4 bases, and 10 bases lay in between. The CDR3 sequence is CASSPNSADTQYF. The CDR3, as DNA: TGCGCCAGCAGCCCAAACTCGGCAGATACGCAGTATTTT.

This clonotype showed up just a few times. V is TRBV30 and J is TRBJ1-3, with D tentatively TRBD1 (6 bases). V lost 8 bases to trimming and J lost 4 bases, with 12 bases between them. CDR3 length: 12 residues. Germline CDR1 reads GTSNPN; CDR2 reads SVGIG (reference sequence). CDR3 nucleotide sequence: TGTGCCCGGGGGGCAGGGGGAAACACCATATATTTT. Amino acid sequence: CARGAGGNTIYF.

This clonotype was observed at least ten times. This chain joins TRBV5-1 and TRBJ2-3, with 9 bases lining up with TRBD2. This CDR3 contains 16 residues. Looked up from germline, CDR1 is SGHRS and CDR2 is YFSETQ. The trim removed 1 base at V and 2 bases at J, leaving 5 bases unmatched. CDR3: CASSLKSSGITDTQYF. The CDR3 DNA follows: TGCGCCAGCAGCTTGAAGTCTAGCGGGATCACAGATACGCAGTATTTT.

This clonotype has a handful of counts. V is TRBV20-1 and J is TRBJ1-2; D unresolved. The V and J ends lost 3 bases and 3 bases respectively, with 14 bases between them. The CDR3 covers 14 residues. Germline V gene lookup returns CDR1 DFQATT and CDR2 SNEGSKA (reference sequence). CDR3 loop: CSASDSVGDYGYTF. The CDR3 nucleotides read TGCAGTGCTAGTGATAGCGTGGGTGACTATGGCTACACCTTC.

Note on this clonotype: This may come from a read error, since a much larger clone is one base off. The CDR3 DNA sequence: TGCGCCAGCAGCCATCTAGCGGGATGGAACACCTGGGAGCTGTTTTTT. Translation: CASSHLAGWNTWELFF. This chain joins TRBV4-1 and TRBJ2-2, with 9 nucleotides matching TRBD2. Germline V gene lookup returns CDR1 MGHRA and CDR2 YSYEKL. The CDR3 sequence is 16 residues long.

This clonotype was seen at least ten times. V and J are TRBV27 and TRBJ1-3, with a weak D call TRBD1 (5 bases). V lost 2 bases and J lost 4, with 9 bases in between. In germline, CDR1 is MNHEY, CDR2 SMNVEV (reference sequence). This CDR3 contains 14 residues. The CDR3 sequence is CASSLRGFGNTIYF. The CDR3 bases are TGTGCCAGCAGTTTAAGGGGTTTCGGAAACACCATATATTTT.

This clonotype has at least ten counts. This sequence joins TRBV9 and TRBJ1-6; D not resolved. The V and J ends lost 0 bases and 3 bases respectively, with 7 bases between them. The CDR3 length is 15 residues. From germline, CDR1 is SGDLS and CDR2 YYNGEE. CDR3 sequence reads: CASSVGPDYNSPLHF. In DNA form, the CDR3 reads TGTGCCAGCAGCGTAGGTCCGGACTATAATTCACCCCTCCACTTT. The complete variable domain, with remaining parts taken from reference TRBV9 and TRBJ1-6, reads DSGVTQTPKHLITATGQRVTLRCSPRSGDLSVYWYQQSLDQGLQFLIQYYNGEERAKGNILERFSAQQFPDLHSELNLSSLELGDSALYFCASSVGPDYNSPLHFGNGTRLTVT.

In this sample, this clonotype turned up many times. V and J are TRBV19 and TRBJ1-2, with D maybe TRBD1 (5 bases). V lost 6 bases, J lost 4 bases, and 15 bases lay in between. Germline CDR1 and CDR2: LNHDA and SQIVND (reference sequence). CDR3 length: 14 residues. The CDR3 protein is CASSPGTGLYGYTF. DNA for the CDR3: TGTGCCAGTAGCCCCGGGACGGGACTCTATGGCTACACCTTC.

Ten or more counts support this clonotype. This rearrangement joins TRBV3-1 to TRBJ1-6; no clear D. The V and J ends lost 1 base and 7 bases respectively, with 8 bases between them. The CDR3 runs 14 residues. Germline V lookup: CDR1 LGHDT, CDR2 YNNKEL (reference sequence). The CDR3 loop is CASSQGGRNSPLHF. CDR3 nucleotides: TGTGCCAGCAGCCAAGGCGGGAGGAATTCACCCCTCCACTTT.

This chain joins TRBV4-1 and TRBJ1-2; D unresolved. V shed 3 bases and J shed 3 bases, with 14 bases lying between them. The CDR3 runs 15 residues. CDR1 is MGHRA and CDR2 is YSYEKL in the germline V gene. Here the CDR3 DNA reads TGCGCCAGCAGCCAGCCAACATGGGGTGACTATGGCTACACCTTC. It yields the protein CASSQPTWGDYGYTF.

The chain employs TRBV5-1 and TRBJ2-3; tentative D call: TRBD2 (6 bases). The V end lost 4 bases, the J end lost 4 bases, and 19 bases lay between the germline ends. Germline V CDR1 and CDR2: SGHRS, YFSETQ. The CDR3 is made up of 16 amino acids. The CDR3 coding sequence is TGCGCCAGCAGCCCGTATAGGCAGGGAGGTGCAGATACGCAGTATTTT. Amino acid sequence: CASSPYRQGGADTQYF.

There are many counts of this clonotype. The chain uses TRBV5-1 and TRBJ1-1; D gene unclear. The germline gives CDR1 SGHRS, CDR2 YFSETQ. CDR3 length: 13 residues. Trimming cost V 0 bases and J 4 bases, with 7 bases left between them. DNA of the CDR3: TGCGCCAGCAGCTTGGACCAAGGCACTGAAGCTTTCTTT. It is translated as CASSLDQGTEAFF.

This clonotype occurred many times. V gene TRBV4-1 combines with J gene TRBJ2-1, with D perhaps TRBD1 or TRBD2 (5 bases each). The CDR3 loop spans 14 amino acids. Trimming pared 6 bases from V and 9 bases from J, leaving 18 bases between. CDR1 and CDR2 (germline): MGHRA, YSYEKL. CDR3 in DNA: TGCGCCAGCAGACCCGGGACCCGTGGTGGTGAGCAGTTCTTC. It specifies CASRPGTRGGEQFF.

This clonotype occurred many times. The chain couples TRBV6-6 to TRBJ2-6; no clear D gene. CDR1 MNHNY and CDR2 SVGAGI come from the germline V gene (reference sequence). Trimming removed 4 bases at V and 0 bases at J, with 7 bases between. This CDR3 contains 15 residues. The CDR3 protein is CASSFRYSGANVLTF. The CDR3 nucleotides read TGTGCCAGCAGTTTCCGGTACTCTGGGGCCAACGTCCTGACTTTC.

The chain uses TRBV10-3 and TRBJ2-2; 10 bases are shared with TRBD2. The length of the CDR3 is 14 residues. After removal of 6 bases from V and 2 bases from J, the junction contained 0 bases not matched to a gene. The germline V gene encodes CDR1 ENHRY and CDR2 SYGVKD. CDR3: CAIRLAGNTGELFF. In DNA, the CDR3 is TGTGCCATCAGACTAGCGGGAAACACCGGGGAGCTGTTTTTT.

The chain carries TRBV12-3 or TRBV12-4 and TRBJ2-3, with D possibly TRBD2 on 5 matching bases. The V end was cut by 1 base, the J end by 2 bases, with 16 bases between. The CDR3 extends over 17 amino acids. The CDR3 DNA is TGTGCCAGCAGTTTAGGGGTTTGGAGGAACCCCACAGATACGCAGTATTTT. As protein: CASSLGVWRNPTDTQYF.